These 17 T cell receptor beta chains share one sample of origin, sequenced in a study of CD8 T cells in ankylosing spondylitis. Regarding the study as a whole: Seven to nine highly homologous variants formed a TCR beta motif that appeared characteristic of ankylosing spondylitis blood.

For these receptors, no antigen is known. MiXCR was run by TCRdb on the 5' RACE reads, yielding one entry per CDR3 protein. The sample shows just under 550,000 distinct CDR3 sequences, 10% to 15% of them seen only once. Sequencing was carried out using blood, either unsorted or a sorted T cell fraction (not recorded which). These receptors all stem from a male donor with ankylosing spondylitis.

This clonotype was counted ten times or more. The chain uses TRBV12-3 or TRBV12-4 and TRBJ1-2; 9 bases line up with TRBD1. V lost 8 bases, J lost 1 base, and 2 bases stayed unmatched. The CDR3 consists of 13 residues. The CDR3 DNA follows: TGTGCCAGCGGGACAGGGAATAACTATGGCTACACCTTC. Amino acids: CASGTGNNYGYTF.

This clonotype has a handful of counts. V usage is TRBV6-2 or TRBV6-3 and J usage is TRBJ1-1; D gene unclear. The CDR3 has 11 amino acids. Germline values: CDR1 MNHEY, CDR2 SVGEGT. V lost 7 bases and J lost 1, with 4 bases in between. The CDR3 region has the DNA TGTGCCAGCACGGGGAACACTGAAGCTTTCTTT. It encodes CASTGNTEAFF.

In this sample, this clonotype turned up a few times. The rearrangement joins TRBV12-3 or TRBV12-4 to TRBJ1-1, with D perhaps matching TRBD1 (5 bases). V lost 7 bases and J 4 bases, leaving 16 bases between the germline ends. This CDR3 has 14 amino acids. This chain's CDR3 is CASKLTEGITEAFF. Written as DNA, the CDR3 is TGTGCCAGCAAATTGACAGAGGGGATCACTGAAGCTTTCTTT.

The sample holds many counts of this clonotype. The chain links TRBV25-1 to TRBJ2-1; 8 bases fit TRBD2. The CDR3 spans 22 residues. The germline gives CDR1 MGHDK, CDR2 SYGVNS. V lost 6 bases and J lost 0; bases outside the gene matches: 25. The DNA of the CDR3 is TGTGCCAGCAGGCTTCCGGACAGCTCGTTCAGCGGGAGTGGGAGCTCCTACAATGAGCAGTTCTTC. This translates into CASRLPDSSFSGSGSSYNEQFF.

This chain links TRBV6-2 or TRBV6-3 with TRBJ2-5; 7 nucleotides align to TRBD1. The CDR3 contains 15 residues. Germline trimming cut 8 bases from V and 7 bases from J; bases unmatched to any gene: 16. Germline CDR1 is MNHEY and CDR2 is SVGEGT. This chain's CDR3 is CASRGDWTGQSTQYF. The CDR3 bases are TGTGCCAGCCGGGGTGACTGGACAGGACAATCGACCCAGTACTTC.

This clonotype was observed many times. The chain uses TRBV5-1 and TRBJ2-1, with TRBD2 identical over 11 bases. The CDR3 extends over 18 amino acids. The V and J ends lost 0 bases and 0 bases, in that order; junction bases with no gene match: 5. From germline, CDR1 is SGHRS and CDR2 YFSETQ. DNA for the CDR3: TGCGCCAGCAGCTTGGCGGGTAGCGGGAGGGCCTCCTACAATGAGCAGTTCTTC. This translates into CASSLAGSGRASYNEQFF.

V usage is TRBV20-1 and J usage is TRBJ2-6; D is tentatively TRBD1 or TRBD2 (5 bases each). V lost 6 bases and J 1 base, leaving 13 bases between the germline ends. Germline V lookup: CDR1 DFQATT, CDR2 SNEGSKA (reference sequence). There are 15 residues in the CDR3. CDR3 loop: CSARDLDSGANVLTF. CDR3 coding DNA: TGCAGTGCGAGGGACCTCGATTCTGGGGCCAACGTCCTGACTTTC.

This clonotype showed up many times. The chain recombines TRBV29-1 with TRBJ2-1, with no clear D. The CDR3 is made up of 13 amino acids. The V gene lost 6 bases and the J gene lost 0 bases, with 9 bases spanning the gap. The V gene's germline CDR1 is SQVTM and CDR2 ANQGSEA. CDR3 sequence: CSVAHGSYNEQFF. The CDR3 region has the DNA TGCAGCGTAGCCCATGGCTCCTACAATGAGCAGTTCTTC.

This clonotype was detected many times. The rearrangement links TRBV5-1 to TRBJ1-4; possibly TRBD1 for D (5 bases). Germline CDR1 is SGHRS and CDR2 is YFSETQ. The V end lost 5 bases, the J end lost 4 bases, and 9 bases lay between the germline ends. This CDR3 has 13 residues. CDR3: CASSSGLNEKLFF. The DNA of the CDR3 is TGCGCCAGCAGTTCGGGGCTTAATGAAAAACTGTTTTTT.

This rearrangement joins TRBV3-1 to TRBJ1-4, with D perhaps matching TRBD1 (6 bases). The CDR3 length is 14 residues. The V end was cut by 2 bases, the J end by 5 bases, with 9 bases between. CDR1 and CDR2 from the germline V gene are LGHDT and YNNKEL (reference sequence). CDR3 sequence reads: CASSQKGGNEKLFF. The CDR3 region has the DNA TGTGCCAGCAGCCAAAAGGGGGGAAATGAAAAACTGTTTTTT.

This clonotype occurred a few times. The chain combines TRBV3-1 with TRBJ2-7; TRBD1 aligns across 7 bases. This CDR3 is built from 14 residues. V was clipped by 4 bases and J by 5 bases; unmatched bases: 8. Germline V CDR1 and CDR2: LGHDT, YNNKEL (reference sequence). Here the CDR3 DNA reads TGTGCCAGCAGCCGACGATTTGGGACAGACGAGCAGTACTTC. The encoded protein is CASSRRFGTDEQYF.

The chain's CDR3 is CASSQAGQGARAFF. The CDR3 DNA is TGTGCCAGCAGCCAAGCCGGACAGGGGGCTCGAGCTTTCTTT. The chain combines TRBV3-1 with TRBJ1-1, with 11 bases identical to TRBD1. The CDR3 length is 14 residues. Losses at the gene ends were 1 base for V and 10 bases for J; bases not matched to a gene: 5. Germline loops: CDR1 LGHDT, CDR2 YNNKEL (reference sequence).

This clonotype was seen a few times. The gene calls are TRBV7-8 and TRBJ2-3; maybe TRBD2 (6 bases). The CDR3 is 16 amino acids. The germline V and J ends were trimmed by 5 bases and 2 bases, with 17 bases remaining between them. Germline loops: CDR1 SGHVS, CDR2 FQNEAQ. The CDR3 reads CASSLSSKDYTDTQYF. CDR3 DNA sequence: TGTGCCAGCAGCCTTAGCAGTAAGGACTACACAGATACGCAGTATTTT.

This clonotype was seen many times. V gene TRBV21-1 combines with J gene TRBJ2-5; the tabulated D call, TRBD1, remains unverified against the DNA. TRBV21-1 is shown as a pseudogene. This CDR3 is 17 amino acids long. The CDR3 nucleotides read TGTGCCAGCAGCAATTGTCAGGTGGACAGGATGTCGGAGACCCAGTACTTC. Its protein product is CASSNCQVDRMSETQYF.

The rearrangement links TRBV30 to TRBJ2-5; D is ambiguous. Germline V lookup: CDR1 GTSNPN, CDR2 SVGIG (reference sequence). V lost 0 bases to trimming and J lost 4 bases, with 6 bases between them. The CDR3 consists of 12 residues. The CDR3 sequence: CAWSVLLETQYF. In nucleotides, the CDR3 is TGTGCCTGGAGTGTACTTTTAGAGACCCAGTACTTC.

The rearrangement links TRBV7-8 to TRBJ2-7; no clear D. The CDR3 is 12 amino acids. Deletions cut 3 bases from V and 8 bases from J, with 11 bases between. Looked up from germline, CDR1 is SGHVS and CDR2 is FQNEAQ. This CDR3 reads CASSFKRMKQYV. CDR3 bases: TGTGCCAGCAGCTTTAAGAGAATGAAGCAGTACGTC.

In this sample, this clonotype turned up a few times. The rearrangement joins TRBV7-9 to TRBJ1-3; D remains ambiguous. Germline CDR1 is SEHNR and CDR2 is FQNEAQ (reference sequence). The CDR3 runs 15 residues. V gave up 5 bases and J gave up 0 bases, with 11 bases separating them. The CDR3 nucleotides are TGTGCCAGCAGCCCCCACTTGAGCTCTGGAAACACCATATATTTT. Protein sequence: CASSPHLSSGNTIYF. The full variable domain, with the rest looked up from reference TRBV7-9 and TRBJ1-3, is DTGVSQNPRHKITKRGQNVTFRCDPISEHNRLYWYRQTLGQGPEFLTYFQNEAQLEKSRLLSDRFSAERPKGSFSTLEIQRTEQGDSAMYLCASSPHLSSGNTIYFGEGSWLTVV.